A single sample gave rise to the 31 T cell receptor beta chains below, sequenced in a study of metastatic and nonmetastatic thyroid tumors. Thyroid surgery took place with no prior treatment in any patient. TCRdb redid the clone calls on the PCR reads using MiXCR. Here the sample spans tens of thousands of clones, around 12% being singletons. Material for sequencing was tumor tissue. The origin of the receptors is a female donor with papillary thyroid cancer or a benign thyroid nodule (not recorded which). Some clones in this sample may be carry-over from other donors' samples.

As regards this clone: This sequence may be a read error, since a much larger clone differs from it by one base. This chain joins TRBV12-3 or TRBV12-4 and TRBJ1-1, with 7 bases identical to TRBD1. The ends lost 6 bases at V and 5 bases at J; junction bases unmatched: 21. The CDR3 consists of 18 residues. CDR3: CASRPLGWPTGRRTEAFF. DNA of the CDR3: TGTGCCAGCAGACCCTTAGGTTGGCCGACAGGGCGAAGGACTGAAGCTTTCTTT.

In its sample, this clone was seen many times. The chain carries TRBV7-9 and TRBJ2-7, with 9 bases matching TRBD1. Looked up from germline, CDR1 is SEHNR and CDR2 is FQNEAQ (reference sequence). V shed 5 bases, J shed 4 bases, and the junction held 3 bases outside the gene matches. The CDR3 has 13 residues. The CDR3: CASSPGQGYEQYF. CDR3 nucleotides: TGTGCCAGCAGCCCCGGACAGGGGTACGAGCAGTACTTC.

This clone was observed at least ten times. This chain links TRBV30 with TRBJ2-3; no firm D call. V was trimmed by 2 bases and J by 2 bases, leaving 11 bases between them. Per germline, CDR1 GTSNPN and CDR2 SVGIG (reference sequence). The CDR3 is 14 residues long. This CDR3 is CAWSSHSFTDTQYF. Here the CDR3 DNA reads TGTGCCTGGAGTTCGCATAGCTTCACAGATACGCAGTATTTT.

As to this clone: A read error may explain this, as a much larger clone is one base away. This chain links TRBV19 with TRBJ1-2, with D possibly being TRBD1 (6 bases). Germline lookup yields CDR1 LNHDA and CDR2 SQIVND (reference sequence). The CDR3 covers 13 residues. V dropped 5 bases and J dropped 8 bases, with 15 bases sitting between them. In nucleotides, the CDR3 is TGTGCCAGTAGTGTACAGGGTAAATACGGCTACACCTTC. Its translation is CASSVQGKYGYTF.

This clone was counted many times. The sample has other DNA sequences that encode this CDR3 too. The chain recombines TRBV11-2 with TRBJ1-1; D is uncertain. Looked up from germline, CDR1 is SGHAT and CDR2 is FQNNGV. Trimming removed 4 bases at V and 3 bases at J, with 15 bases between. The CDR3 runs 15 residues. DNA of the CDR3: TGTGCCAGCAGCTCACCGTCCTATCGGGACACTGAAGCTTTCTTT. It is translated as CASSSPSYRDTEAFF.

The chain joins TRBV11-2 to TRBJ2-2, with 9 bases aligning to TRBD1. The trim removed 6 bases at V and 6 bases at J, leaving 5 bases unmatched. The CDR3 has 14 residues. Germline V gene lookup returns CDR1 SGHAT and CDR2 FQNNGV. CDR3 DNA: TGTGCCAGCAGGTGCCGACAGGGGGCCGGGGAGCTGTTTTTT. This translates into CASRCRQGAGELFF.

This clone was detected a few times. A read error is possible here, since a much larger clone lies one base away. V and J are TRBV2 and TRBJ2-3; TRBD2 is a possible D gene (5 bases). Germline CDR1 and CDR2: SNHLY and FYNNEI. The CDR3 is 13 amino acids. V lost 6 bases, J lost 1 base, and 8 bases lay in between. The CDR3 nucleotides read TGTGCCAGCAGAGGGAGTTGCACAGATACGCAGTATTTT. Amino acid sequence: CASRGSCTDTQYF.

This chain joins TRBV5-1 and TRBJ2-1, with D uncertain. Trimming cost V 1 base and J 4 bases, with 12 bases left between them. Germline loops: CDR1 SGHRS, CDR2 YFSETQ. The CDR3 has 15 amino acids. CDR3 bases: TGCGCCAGCAGCTTGCTCCATGTGTTATACAATGAGCAGTTCTTC. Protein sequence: CASSLLHVLYNEQFF.

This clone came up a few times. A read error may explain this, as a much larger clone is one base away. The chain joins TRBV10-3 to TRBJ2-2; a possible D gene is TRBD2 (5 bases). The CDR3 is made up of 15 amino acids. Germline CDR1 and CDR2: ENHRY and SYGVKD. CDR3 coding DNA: TGTGCCATCCCCAGAACGGGGATGAACACCTGGGAGCTGTTTTTT. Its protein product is CAIPRTGMNTWELFF.

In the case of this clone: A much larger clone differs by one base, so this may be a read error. CDR3 DNA: TGTGCCAGCAGCTTAGTCCAAAGGGCCGCCCAAGAGACCAAGTACTTC. Translation gives CASSLVQRAAQETKYF. The chain is built from TRBV7-6 and TRBJ2-5; D remains unclear. This CDR3 is built from 16 residues. Germline loops: CDR1 SGHVS, CDR2 FNYEAQ.

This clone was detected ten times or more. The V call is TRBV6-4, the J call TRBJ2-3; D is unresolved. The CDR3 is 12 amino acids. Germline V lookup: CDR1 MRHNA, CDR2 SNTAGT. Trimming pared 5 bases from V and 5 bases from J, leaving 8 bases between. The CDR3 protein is CASSMPGDTQYF. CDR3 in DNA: TGTGCCAGCAGTATGCCAGGAGATACGCAGTATTTT.

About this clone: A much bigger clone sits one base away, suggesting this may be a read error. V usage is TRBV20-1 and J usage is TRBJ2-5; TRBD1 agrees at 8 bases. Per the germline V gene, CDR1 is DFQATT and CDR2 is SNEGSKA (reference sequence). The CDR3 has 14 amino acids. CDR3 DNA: TGCGGTGCTAGGGACAGGAACCTCCGGGAGACCCAGTACTTC. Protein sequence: CGARDRNLRETQYF.

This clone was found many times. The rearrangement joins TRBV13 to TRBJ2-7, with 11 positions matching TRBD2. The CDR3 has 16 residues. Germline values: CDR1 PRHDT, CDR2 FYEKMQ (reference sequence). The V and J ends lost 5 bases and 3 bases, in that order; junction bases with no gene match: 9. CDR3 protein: CASSNSGRANYYEQYF. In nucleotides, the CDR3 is TGTGCCAGCAGCAATAGCGGGAGGGCCAATTACTACGAGCAGTACTTC. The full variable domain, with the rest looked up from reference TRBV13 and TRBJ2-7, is AAGVIQSPRHLIKEKRETATLKCYPIPRHDTVYWYQQGPGQDPQFLISFYEKMQSDKGSIPDRFSAQQFSDYHSELNMSSLELGDSALYFCASSNSGRANYYEQYFGPGTRLTVT.

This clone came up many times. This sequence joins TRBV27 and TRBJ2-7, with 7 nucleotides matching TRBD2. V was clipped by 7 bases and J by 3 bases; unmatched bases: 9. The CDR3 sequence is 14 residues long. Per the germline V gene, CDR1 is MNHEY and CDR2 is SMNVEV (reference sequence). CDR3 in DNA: TGTGCCAGCACACTTATTCGGGAGGTCTACGAGCAGTACTTC. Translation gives CASTLIREVYEQYF.

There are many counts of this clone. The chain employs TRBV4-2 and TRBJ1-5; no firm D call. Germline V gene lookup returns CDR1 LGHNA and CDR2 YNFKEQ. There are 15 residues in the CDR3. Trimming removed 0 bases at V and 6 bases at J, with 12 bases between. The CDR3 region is CASSQESGNLQPQHF. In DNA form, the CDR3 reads TGTGCCAGCAGCCAAGAGAGCGGGAACCTTCAGCCCCAGCATTTT.

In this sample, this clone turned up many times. This CDR3 reads CSARAIDTQYF. The CDR3 DNA is TGCAGTGCTAGAGCGATAGATACGCAGTATTTT. The chain has TRBV20-1 and TRBJ2-3, with D unclear. The CDR3 contains 11 residues. The V gene's germline CDR1 is DFQATT and CDR2 SNEGSKA (reference sequence). V lost 1 base and J 5 bases, leaving 4 bases between the germline ends.

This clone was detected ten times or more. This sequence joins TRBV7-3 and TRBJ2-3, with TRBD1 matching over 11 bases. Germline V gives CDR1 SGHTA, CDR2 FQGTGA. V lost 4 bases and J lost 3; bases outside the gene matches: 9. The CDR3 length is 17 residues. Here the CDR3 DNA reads TGTGCCAGCAGCTCTGTAGGGGGGACAGGGGGTACAGATACGCAGTATTTT. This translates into CASSSVGGTGGTDTQYF.

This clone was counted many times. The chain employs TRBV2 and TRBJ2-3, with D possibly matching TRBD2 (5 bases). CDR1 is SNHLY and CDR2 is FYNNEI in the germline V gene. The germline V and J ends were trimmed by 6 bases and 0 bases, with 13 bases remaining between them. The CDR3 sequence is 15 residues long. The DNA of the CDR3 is TGTGCCAGCAGGCCTGGACTCACTAGCACAGATACGCAGTATTTT. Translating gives CASRPGLTSTDTQYF.

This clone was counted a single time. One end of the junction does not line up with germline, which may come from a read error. CDR3 bases: TGTGCCAGCATCTTAGCGCCTAGTGGTGAAGCTTTCTTT. It encodes CASILAPSGEAFF. V and J are TRBV7-9 and TRBJ1-1; D is ambiguous. This CDR3 spans 13 amino acids. The germline V gene has CDR1 SEHNR and CDR2 FQNEAQ (reference sequence).

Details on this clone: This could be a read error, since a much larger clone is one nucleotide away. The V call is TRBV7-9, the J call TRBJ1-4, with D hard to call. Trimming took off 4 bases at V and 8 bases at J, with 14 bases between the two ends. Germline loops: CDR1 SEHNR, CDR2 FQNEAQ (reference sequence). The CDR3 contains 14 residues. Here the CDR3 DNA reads TGTGCCAGCAGCTCCCCGACGGGAGACGAAAAACTGTTTTTT. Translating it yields CASSSPTGDEKLFF.

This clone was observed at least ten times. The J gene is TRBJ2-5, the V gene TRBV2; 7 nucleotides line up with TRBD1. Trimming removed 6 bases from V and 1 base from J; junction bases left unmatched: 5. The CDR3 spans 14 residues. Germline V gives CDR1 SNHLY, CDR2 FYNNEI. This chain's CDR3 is CASSRDSFQETQYF. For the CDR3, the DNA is TGTGCCAGCAGCCGGGACAGCTTCCAAGAGACCCAGTACTTC. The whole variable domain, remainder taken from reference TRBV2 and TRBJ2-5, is EPEVTQTPSHQVTQMGQEVILRCVPISNHLYFYWYRQILGQKVEFLVSFYNNEISEKSEIFDDQFSVERPDGSNFTLKIRSTKLEDSAMYFCASSRDSFQETQYFGPGTRLLVL.

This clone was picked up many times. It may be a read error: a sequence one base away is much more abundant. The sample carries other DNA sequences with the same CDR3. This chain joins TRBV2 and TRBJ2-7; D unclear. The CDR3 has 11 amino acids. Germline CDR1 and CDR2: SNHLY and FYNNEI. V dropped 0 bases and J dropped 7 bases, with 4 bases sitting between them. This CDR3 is CASSEAREQYF. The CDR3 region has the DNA TGTGCCAGCAGTGAAGCGCGTGAGCAGTACTTC.

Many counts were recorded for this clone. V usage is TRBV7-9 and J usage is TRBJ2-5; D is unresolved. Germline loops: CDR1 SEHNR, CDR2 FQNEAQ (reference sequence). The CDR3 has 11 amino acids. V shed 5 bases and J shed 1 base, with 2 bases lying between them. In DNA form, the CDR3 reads TGTGCCAGCAGCGCCCAAGAGACCCAGTACTTC. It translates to CASSAQETQYF.

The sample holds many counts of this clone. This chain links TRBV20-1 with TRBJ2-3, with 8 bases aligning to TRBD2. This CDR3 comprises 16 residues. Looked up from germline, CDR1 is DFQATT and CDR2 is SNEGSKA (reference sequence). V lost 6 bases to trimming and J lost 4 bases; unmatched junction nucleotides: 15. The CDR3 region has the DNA TGCAGTGCCGTCCGAGGCTCACTAGCGGCTTCAGATACGCAGTATTTT. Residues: CSAVRGSLAASDTQYF.

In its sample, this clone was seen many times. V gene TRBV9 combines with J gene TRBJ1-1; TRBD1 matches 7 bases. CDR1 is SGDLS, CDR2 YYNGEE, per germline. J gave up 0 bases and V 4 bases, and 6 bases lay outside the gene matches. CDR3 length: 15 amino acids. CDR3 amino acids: CASSTRDSLNTEAFF. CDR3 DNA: TGTGCCAGCAGCACCCGGGACAGCCTGAACACTGAAGCTTTCTTT.

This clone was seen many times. The CDR3, as DNA: TGTGCCAGCAGCTTATGGGGGAGCTCCTACAATGAGCAGTTCTTC. Amino acid sequence: CASSLWGSSYNEQFF. The chain is built from TRBV7-9 and TRBJ2-1, with D possibly called TRBD1 or TRBD2 (5 bases each). Trimming took off 2 bases at V and 0 bases at J, with 8 bases between the two ends. From germline, CDR1 is SEHNR and CDR2 FQNEAQ (reference sequence). The CDR3 totals 15 residues.

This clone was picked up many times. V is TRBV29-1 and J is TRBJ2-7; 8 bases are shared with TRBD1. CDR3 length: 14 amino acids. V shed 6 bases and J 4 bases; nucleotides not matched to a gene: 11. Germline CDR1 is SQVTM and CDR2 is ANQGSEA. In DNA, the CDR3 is TGCAGCGTAGACCCCGGGACAGGCCCGTACGAGCAGTACTTC. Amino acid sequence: CSVDPGTGPYEQYF.

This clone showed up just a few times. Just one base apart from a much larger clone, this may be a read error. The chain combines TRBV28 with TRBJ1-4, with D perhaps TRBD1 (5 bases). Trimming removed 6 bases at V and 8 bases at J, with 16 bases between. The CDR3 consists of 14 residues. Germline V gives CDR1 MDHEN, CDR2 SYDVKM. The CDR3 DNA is TGTGCCAGCAGGTCAGGGTCCACCCTAGAAAAACTGTTTTTT. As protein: CASRSGSTLEKLFF.

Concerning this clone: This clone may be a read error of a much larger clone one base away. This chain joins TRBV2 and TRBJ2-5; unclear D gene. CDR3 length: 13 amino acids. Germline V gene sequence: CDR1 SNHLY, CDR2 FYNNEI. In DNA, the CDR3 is TGTGCCAGCAGTAGGACCATCCAAGAGACCAAGTACTTC. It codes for CASSRTIQETKYF.

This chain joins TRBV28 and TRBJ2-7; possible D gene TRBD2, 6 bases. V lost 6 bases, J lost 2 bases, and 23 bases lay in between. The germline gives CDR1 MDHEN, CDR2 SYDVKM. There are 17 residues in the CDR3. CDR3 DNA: TGTGCCAGCAGGGCCTCTATCGGGAGAAGCGTCACCTACGAGCAGTACTTC. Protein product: CASRASIGRSVTYEQYF.

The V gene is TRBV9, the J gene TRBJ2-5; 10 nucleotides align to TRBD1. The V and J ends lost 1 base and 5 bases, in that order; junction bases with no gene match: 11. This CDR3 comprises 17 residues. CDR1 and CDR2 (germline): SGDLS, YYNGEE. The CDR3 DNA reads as TGTGCCAGCAGCGTACGTCCATACGGACAGGGGGGGGAGACCCAGTACTTC. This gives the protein CASSVRPYGQGGETQYF.